Listed below are T cell receptor beta chains from one sample, sequenced in a study of T cell responses to AZD1222 COVID-19 vaccine. Clones were read by immunoSEQ multiplex PCR, and TCRdb kept only the in-frame ones, dropping some. The sample contains 100,000 to 130,000 clones, roughly 85% of which appear only once. Here the sequenced sample was peripheral blood, taken 28 days after the second AZD1222 dose. These receptors came from an adult who received the AZD1222 COVID-19 vaccine. CDR3s include the opening cysteine and the closing phenylalanine or tryptophan.

>TRBJ1-4|TRBV12-3/TRBV12-4
CASSVVGEKLFF
>TRBJ2-5|TRBV25-1
CASSEYGEETQYF
>TRBJ1-6|TRBV4-1
CASSRDRGNSPLHF
>TRBJ2-5|TRBV5-1
CASSLGSGGRQETQYF
>TRBJ2-5|TRBV5-1
CASSWVGRGETQYF
>TRBJ2-7|TRBV15
CATSRGRPLGNEQYF
>TRBJ1-4|TRBV19
CASSIVHRVKAEKLFF
>TRBJ2-2|TRBV3-1/TRBV3-2
CASSHFGNTGELFF
>TRBJ1-5|TRBV28
CASSFDSMGSNQPQHF
>TRBJ1-2|TRBV4-1
CASSQAAGGSRGGYTF
>TRBJ1-1|TRBV2
CASHEGTGTEAFF
>TRBJ1-6|TRBV10-2
CASSAHNSPLHF
>TRBJ2-7|TRBV9
CASSVLDRAYEQYF
>TRBJ1-2|TRBV9
CASSPTTGGVYGYTF
>TRBJ1-4|TRBV29-1
CSGTGTGGEKLFF
>TRBJ1-1|TRBV19
CASSIAHRGEAFF
>TRBJ1-6|TRBV10-3
CAIRQVYNSPLHF
>TRBJ2-1|TRBV5-1
CASSLGQGAYNEQFF
>TRBJ2-7|TRBV12-3/TRBV12-4
CASSLGYEQYF
>TRBJ1-4|TRBV19
CASSMRGLGEKLFF
>TRBJ1-2|TRBV29-1
CSVQDREGWGYTF
>TRBJ2-3|TRBV10-2
CASRNMGFQNYTQYF
>TRBJ1-4|TRBV18
CASSPIDTEKLFF
>TRBJ2-7|TRBV10-3
CAISGYSGTASYEQYF
>TRBJ2-1|TRBV19
CASSIPGLSYNEQFF
>TRBJ2-5|TRBV13
CASSFAGEETQYF
>TRBJ2-3|TRBV5-1
CASSQVAGGPQAQYF
>TRBJ1-5|TRBV14
CASSEGLNQPQHF
>TRBJ2-5|TRBV4-2
CASSQGLAVGETQYF
>TRBJ1-2|TRBV28
CASSVGDSYGYTF
>TRBJ1-5|TRBV3-1/TRBV3-2
CASSPGTVDQPQHF
>TRBJ1-1|TRBV10-3
CAISGGQGMNTEAFF
>TRBJ2-1|TRBV12-3/TRBV12-4
CASSYYRGHEQFF
>TRBJ1-2|TRBV25-1
CASSEDGYGDYGYTF
>TRBJ2-7|TRBV18
CASSPGREQYF
>TRBJ1-4|TRBV7-9
CASSPTFRATNEKLFF
>TRBJ2-7|TRBV30
CAWSATSYEQYF